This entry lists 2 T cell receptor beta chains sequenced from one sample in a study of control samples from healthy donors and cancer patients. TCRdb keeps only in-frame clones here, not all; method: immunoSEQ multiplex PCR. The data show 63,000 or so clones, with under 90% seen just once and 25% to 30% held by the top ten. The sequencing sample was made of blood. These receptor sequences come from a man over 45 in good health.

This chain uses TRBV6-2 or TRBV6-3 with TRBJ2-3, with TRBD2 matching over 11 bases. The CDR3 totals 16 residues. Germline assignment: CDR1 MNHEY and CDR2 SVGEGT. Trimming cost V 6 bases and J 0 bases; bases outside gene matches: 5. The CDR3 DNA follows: TGTGCCAGCAGCACAGGACTAGCGGGTAGCACAGATACGCAGTATTTT. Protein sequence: CASSTGLAGSTDTQYF.

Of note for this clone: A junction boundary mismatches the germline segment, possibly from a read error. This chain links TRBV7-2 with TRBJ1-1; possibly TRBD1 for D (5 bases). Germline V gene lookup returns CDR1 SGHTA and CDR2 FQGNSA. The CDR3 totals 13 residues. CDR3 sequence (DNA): TGTGCCAGCAGCGTAGCCAGGGAAACTGAAGCTTTCTTT. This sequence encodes CASSVARETEAFF.